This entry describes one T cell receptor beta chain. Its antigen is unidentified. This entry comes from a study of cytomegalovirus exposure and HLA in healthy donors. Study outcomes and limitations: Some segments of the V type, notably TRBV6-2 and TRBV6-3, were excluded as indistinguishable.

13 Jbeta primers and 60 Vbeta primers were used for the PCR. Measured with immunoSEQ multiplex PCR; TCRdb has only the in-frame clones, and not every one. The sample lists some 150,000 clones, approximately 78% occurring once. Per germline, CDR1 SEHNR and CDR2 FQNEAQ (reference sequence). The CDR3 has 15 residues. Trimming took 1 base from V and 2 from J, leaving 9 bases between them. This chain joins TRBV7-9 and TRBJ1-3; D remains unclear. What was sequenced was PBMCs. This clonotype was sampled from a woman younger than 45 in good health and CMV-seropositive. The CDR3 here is CASSLVGLTGNTIYF. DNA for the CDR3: TGTGCCAGCAGCTTAGTTGGGCTCACTGGAAACACCATATATTTT. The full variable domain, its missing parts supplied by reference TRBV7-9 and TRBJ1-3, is DTGVSQNPRHKITKRGQNVTFRCDPISEHNRLYWYRQTLGQGPEFLTYFQNEAQLEKSRLLSDRFSAERPKGSFSTLEIQRTEQGDSAMYLCASSLVGLTGNTIYFGEGSWLTVV.